This passage covers 28 T cell receptor beta chains from one sample sequenced in a study of blood T cell repertoires in COVID-19. Sequencing was performed with immunoSEQ multiplex PCR; in TCRdb, only in-frame clones are kept and a portion is missing. The sample has roughly 93,000 clones, about nine tenths seen once. Material: peripheral blood. The receptors here all came from a human donor in a cohort sampled during active COVID-19.

On this clone: Other DNA sequences in this sample translate to the same CDR3. The gene calls are TRBV5-6 and TRBJ1-3; no definite D call. The CDR3 runs 15 residues. Germline CDR1 reads SGHDT; CDR2 reads YYEEEE. V lost 4 bases to trimming and J lost 2 bases, with 13 bases between them. The CDR3 nucleotides are TGTGCCAGCAGCCTGAGGGCGAGGGCTGGAAACACCATATATTTT. Its translation: CASSLRARAGNTIYF.

The rearrangement uses TRBV15 and TRBJ1-3; 9 positions match TRBD1. The CDR3 extends over 17 amino acids. CDR1 LNHNV and CDR2 YYDKDF come from the germline V gene (reference sequence). V lost 0 bases and J lost 5; bases outside the gene matches: 8. CDR3: CATSRDRRTGARNTIYF. The CDR3 coding sequence is TGTGCCACCAGCAGAGATCGAAGGACAGGGGCGAGAAACACCATATATTTT.

This clone appeared a few times. The V and J genes are TRBV9 and TRBJ1-2; 11 bases map to TRBD1. This CDR3 region has 16 residues. The germline V gene has CDR1 SGDLS and CDR2 YYNGEE. J lost 5 bases, V lost 3 bases, and 9 bases had no gene match. The CDR3 nucleotides are TGTGCCAGCAGCGCCAGAGGACAGGGGGCGACGTATGGCTACACCTTC. Protein sequence: CASSARGQGATYGYTF.

The chain carries TRBV27 and TRBJ2-2; TRBD2 matches at 11 bases. The CDR3 spans 15 residues. Germline CDR1 is MNHEY and CDR2 is SMNVEV (reference sequence). Losses at the gene ends were 4 bases for V and 6 bases for J; bases not matched to a gene: 4. CDR3 region: CASSSLAGVAGELFF. The CDR3 DNA follows: TGTGCCAGCAGTTCACTAGCGGGAGTAGCCGGGGAGCTGTTTTTT.

The rearrangement uses TRBV28 and TRBJ2-1; TRBD2 aligns across 8 bases. After removal of 11 bases from V and 1 base from J, the junction contained 4 bases not matched to a gene. This CDR3 spans 13 amino acids. The V gene's germline CDR1 is MDHEN and CDR2 SYDVKM. The CDR3 reads CASSGSSYNEQFF. CDR3 DNA: TGTGCCTCAAGCGGGAGTTCCTACAATGAGCAGTTCTTC.

The table lists this clone with a count of one. The chain carries TRBV6-5 and TRBJ1-1; 7 nucleotides agree with TRBD1. CDR1 is MNHEY and CDR2 is SVGAGI in the germline V gene. Trimming cost V 6 bases and J 1 base; bases outside gene matches: 5. This CDR3 is 14 amino acids long. CDR3 loop: CASRVDRRNTEAFF. The CDR3 DNA reads as TGTGCCAGCAGGGTGGACAGGAGGAACACTGAAGCTTTCTTT.

The chain couples TRBV27 to TRBJ2-1; 12 bases align to TRBD2. This CDR3 is 12 amino acids long. The V segment lost 5 bases and the J segment 14 bases; nucleotides outside the gene matches: 4. Per germline, CDR1 MNHEY and CDR2 SMNVEV (reference sequence). The CDR3 nucleotides are TGTGCCAGCAGTAATCTAGCGGGAGGGGAGTTCTTC. Translating it yields CASSNLAGGEFF.

The V and J genes are TRBV28 and TRBJ2-1; D possibly corresponds to TRBD2 (6 bases). CDR3 size: 14 residues. The V gene's germline CDR1 is MDHEN and CDR2 SYDVKM. Deletions cut 1 base from V and 8 bases from J, with 12 bases between. The CDR3 DNA reads TGTGCCAGCAGTTTATCGGCCTGGAGGGATGAGCAGTTCTTC. Translating gives CASSLSAWRDEQFF.

V usage is TRBV15 and J usage is TRBJ2-5; D might be TRBD2 (5 bases). Deletions cut 8 bases from V and 3 bases from J, with 10 bases between. This CDR3 is built from 12 residues. The germline gives CDR1 LNHNV, CDR2 YYDKDF (reference sequence). This CDR3 is CATSGREETQYF. The CDR3 nucleotides are TGTGCCACCTCCGGGCGGGAAGAGACCCAGTACTTC.

The chain links TRBV5-4 to TRBJ2-7; perhaps TRBD2 as D (5 bases). CDR3 length: 13 residues. The V end was cut by 2 bases, the J end by 2 bases, with 8 bases between. From germline, CDR1 is SGHNT and CDR2 YYREEE (reference sequence). The CDR3 coding sequence is TGTGCCAGCAGCTTCGCGGAGGCCTACGAGCAGTACTTC. Residues: CASSFAEAYEQYF.

The chain joins TRBV28 to TRBJ2-5, with 8 positions matching TRBD1. From germline, CDR1 is MDHEN and CDR2 SYDVKM. The CDR3 runs to 15 residues. V trimming: 4 bases; J trimming: 6 bases; junction bases outside the gene matches: 10. This CDR3 reads CASSSRQGWRKTQYF. CDR3 DNA: TGTGCCAGCAGTTCCCGACAGGGGTGGAGAAAGACCCAGTACTTC.

The chain links TRBV7-6 to TRBJ1-2; the D is unclear. CDR3 length: 12 residues. CDR1 SGHVS and CDR2 FNYEAQ come from the germline V gene. Trimming cost V 5 bases and J 7 bases, with 11 bases left between them. CDR3 amino acids: CASSHRSGGYTF. CDR3 bases: TGTGCCAGCAGCCACCGGAGCGGTGGCTACACCTTC.

This chain uses TRBV7-2 with TRBJ2-1; 9 nucleotides agree with TRBD1. Germline V gene data show CDR1 as SGHTA and CDR2 as FQGNSA. Trimming removed 5 bases from V and 4 bases from J; junction bases left unmatched: 15. The CDR3 length is 18 residues. The CDR3 bases are TGTGCCAGCAGCACAGGGACAGGGAAGATCATCAATTACAATGAGCAGTTCTTC. It encodes CASSTGTGKIINYNEQFF.

There are a few counts of this clone. This chain uses TRBV29-1 with TRBJ1-3; D is uncertain. The CDR3 loop spans 13 amino acids. V was cut by 2 bases and J by 0 bases, with 5 bases left in between. In germline, CDR1 is SQVTM, CDR2 ANQGSEA. The CDR3 nucleotides are TGCAGCGTTGAACTAAACTCTGGAAACACCATATATTTT. It is translated as CSVELNSGNTIYF.

The chain employs TRBV27 and TRBJ2-7; 11 positions match TRBD1. Germline V gives CDR1 MNHEY, CDR2 SMNVEV (reference sequence). With 5 bases clipped from V and 3 bases from J, the junction kept 3 bases outside the gene matches. This CDR3 comprises 14 residues. CDR3 sequence: CASSQGTGGYEQYF. DNA of the CDR3: TGTGCCAGCAGTCAAGGGACAGGGGGCTACGAGCAGTACTTC.

The chain is built from TRBV5-4 and TRBJ1-1; no firm D call. The CDR3 sequence is 15 residues long. Germline V gene sequence: CDR1 SGHNT, CDR2 YYREEE (reference sequence). V was cut by 4 bases and J by 0 bases, with 13 bases left in between. This CDR3 is CASSLREGMNTEAFF. CDR3 bases: TGTGCCAGCAGCCTTCGCGAGGGTATGAACACTGAAGCTTTCTTT.

This chain joins TRBV3-1 (or the pseudogene TRBV3-2) and TRBJ2-7; D not certain. V dropped 1 base and J dropped 0 bases, with 7 bases sitting between them. Germline CDR1 LGHDT, CDR2 YNNKEL (reference sequence). CDR3 size: 14 residues. The CDR3 sequence is CASSQGAGSYEQYF. DNA of the CDR3: TGTGCCAGCAGCCAAGGGGCTGGCTCCTACGAGCAGTACTTC.

The chain uses TRBV5-1 and TRBJ1-1, with TRBD1 matching over 9 bases. The CDR3 is 20 amino acids. V was pared by 0 bases and J by 7 bases, with 22 bases of the junction left unmatched. From germline, CDR1 is SGHRS and CDR2 YFSETQ. The CDR3 DNA reads as TGCGCCAGCAGCTTGGGATTTACAGGGGGCGCTCGTATACGGATTGTTGAAGCTTTCTTT. Encoded protein: CASSLGFTGGARIRIVEAFF. Together with reference TRBV5-1 and TRBJ1-1, the CDR3 gives the full variable domain: KAGVTQTPRYLIKTRGQQVTLSCSPISGHRSVSWYQQTPGQGLQFLFEYFSETQRNKGNFPGRFSGRQFSNSRSEMNVSTLELGDSALYLCASSLGFTGGARIRIVEAFFGQGTRLTVV.

The rearrangement links TRBV5-1 to TRBJ1-1; D is unresolved. The CDR3 consists of 15 residues. CDR1 SGHRS and CDR2 YFSETQ come from the germline V gene. V was pared by 4 bases and J by 0 bases, with 13 bases between. In nucleotides, the CDR3 is TGCGCCAGCAGCGGGGAATGGGGAGTGAACACTGAAGCTTTCTTT. Its translation: CASSGEWGVNTEAFF. Looking up the rest from reference TRBV5-1 and TRBJ1-1 gives the full variable domain: KAGVTQTPRYLIKTRGQQVTLSCSPISGHRSVSWYQQTPGQGLQFLFEYFSETQRNKGNFPGRFSGRQFSNSRSEMNVSTLELGDSALYLCASSGEWGVNTEAFFGQGTRLTVV.

The rearrangement joins TRBV27 to TRBJ2-1, with 7 positions matching TRBD1. The CDR3 is 16 residues long. J was trimmed by 1 base and V by 3 bases; bases with no gene match: 6. Germline CDR1 and CDR2: MNHEY and SMNVEV (reference sequence). The CDR3 DNA reads as TGTGCCAGCAGTTTCCTAGGACAGGTGTCCTACAATGAGCAGTTCTTC. Its translation is CASSFLGQVSYNEQFF.

The sample holds one count of this clone. V usage is TRBV9 and J usage is TRBJ2-7; no clear D gene. V lost 1 base to trimming and J lost 4 bases, with 12 bases between them. This CDR3 region has 14 residues. CDR1 and CDR2 (germline): SGDLS, YYNGEE. The CDR3: CASSVNAGDYEQYF. CDR3 sequence (DNA): TGTGCCAGCAGCGTAAACGCCGGTGATTACGAGCAGTACTTC.

V is TRBV18 and J is TRBJ2-2; no clear D. The germline V gene has CDR1 KGHSH and CDR2 LQKENI. With 3 bases removed from V and 5 bases from J, the gap between germline ends came to 7 bases. The CDR3 contains 13 residues. The CDR3 DNA is TGTGCCAGCTCACCTTTTAGTACCGGGGAGCTGTTTTTT. It codes for CASSPFSTGELFF.

The V gene is TRBV3-1 (or the pseudogene TRBV3-2), the J gene TRBJ1-4, with D possibly matching TRBD1 (6 bases). In germline, CDR1 is LGHDT, CDR2 YNNKEL (reference sequence). The CDR3 has 15 residues. V was clipped by 4 bases and J by 12 bases, with 21 bases between them. CDR3 coding DNA: TGTGCCAGCAGCCCCACCTGGACAGCCGTAAGAGAACTGTTTTTT. Its translation is CASSPTWTAVRELFF.

V usage is TRBV10-2 and J usage is TRBJ1-1; 8 nucleotides match TRBD1. V lost 8 bases, J lost 4 bases, and 18 bases stayed unmatched. The CDR3 is made up of 17 amino acids. Germline V gene data show CDR1 as WSHSY and CDR2 as SAAADI. In DNA, the CDR3 is TGCGCCAGCCGGAGGGACAGGTGGGTTAACTTGGGCACTGAAGCTTTCTTT. Translation: CASRRDRWVNLGTEAFF.

This clone was observed a handful of times. The chain carries TRBV28 and TRBJ1-4; D might be TRBD1 (5 bases). The CDR3 is 14 residues long. V lost 8 bases, J lost 0 bases, and 10 bases lay in between. Germline-derived CDR1 and CDR2 are MDHEN and SYDVKM. The CDR3 loop is CASGAGTTNEKLFF. The CDR3 DNA reads as TGTGCCAGCGGGGCAGGGACAACTAATGAAAAACTGTTTTTT.

The chain uses TRBV19 and TRBJ1-1, with D possibly matching TRBD1 (5 bases). V lost 3 bases and J lost 5, with 13 bases in between. CDR1 is LNHDA, CDR2 SQIVND, per germline (reference sequence). The CDR3 sequence is 14 residues long. CDR3 nucleotides: TGTGCCAGTAGTATCGGGCAGGGTAGGACTGAAGCTTTCTTT. Its protein is CASSIGQGRTEAFF.

This clone is deemed medium-sized. The J gene is TRBJ1-2, the V gene TRBV18, with 7 positions matching TRBD1. This CDR3 is built from 11 residues. Germline V CDR1 and CDR2: KGHSH, LQKENI. The V segment lost 3 bases and the J segment 10 bases; nucleotides outside the gene matches: 2. CDR3 in DNA: TGTGCCAGCTCACCCGGGACAGTCTACACCTTC. Translated, it gives CASSPGTVYTF.

The rearrangement joins TRBV5-1 to TRBJ1-5; D perhaps matches TRBD1 (5 bases). V was cut by 4 bases and J by 4 bases, with 12 bases left in between. This CDR3 is built from 14 residues. Germline CDR1 and CDR2: SGHRS and YFSETQ. The CDR3 coding sequence is TGCGCCAGCAGCCAAACAGGCGGTAATCAGCCCCAGCATTTT. Protein sequence: CASSQTGGNQPQHF.